The 10 T cell receptor beta chains below all came from one sample that was sequenced in a study of beta chain features in type 1 diabetes. What was sequenced were expressed TCRB transcripts, since all of the isolated RNA had been reverse transcribed. Profiled with immunoSEQ multiplex PCR; TCRdb holds only in-frame clones, not every one. Counted here are some 120,000 clones, around 15% occurring once; the ten biggest clones make up around 2.5%. General study points: Researchers report that Type 1 diabetes patients had moderately but significantly shorter TCRB CDR3s across all four CD4+ subsets.

Their antigen targets remain unknown. Sequenced sample: central memory CD4+ T cells from blood. The receptors were sampled from a man aged 18 to 30 with type 1 diabetes.

At least ten counts were recorded for this clone. The J gene is TRBJ2-3, the V gene TRBV5-6; no definite D call. Trimming took 1 base from V and 4 from J, leaving 1 base between them. CDR3 length: 11 amino acids. CDR1 is SGHDT, CDR2 YYEEEE, per germline. CDR3 amino acids: CASSLSDTQYF. The CDR3 DNA reads as TGTGCCAGCAGCTTGTCAGATACGCAGTATTTT.

The chain employs TRBV20-1 and TRBJ2-1; possible D gene TRBD2, 5 bases. Germline-derived CDR1 and CDR2 are DFQATT and SNEGSKA (reference sequence). This CDR3 is 11 amino acids long. V was cut by 6 bases and J by 8 bases, with 11 bases left in between. CDR3 sequence: CSAEGQDEQFF. The CDR3, as DNA: TGCAGTGCCGAGGGTCAAGATGAGCAGTTCTTC.

The table lists this clone with a few counts. This chain joins TRBV2 and TRBJ2-1, with 15 nucleotides matching TRBD2. This CDR3 is built from 16 residues. The germline V gene encodes CDR1 SNHLY and CDR2 FYNNEI. The V gene end was trimmed by 4 bases and the J gene end by 9 bases; junction bases not matched to a gene: 7. This CDR3 reads CASSVDGLAGGGEQFF. The CDR3 region has the DNA TGTGCCAGCAGTGTAGATGGACTAGCGGGAGGGGGTGAGCAGTTCTTC.

The rearrangement uses TRBV7-2 and TRBJ2-7, with 7 bases aligning to TRBD2. The germline V gene has CDR1 SGHTA and CDR2 FQGNSA. The CDR3 consists of 15 residues. V lost 2 bases, J lost 6 bases, and 10 bases stayed unmatched. CDR3 sequence (DNA): TGTGCCAGCAGCTTAAGCCGGACTAGTTTGGGCGAGCAGTACTTC. Translated, it gives CASSLSRTSLGEQYF.

This clone was picked up a small number of times. The V gene is TRBV7-9, the J gene TRBJ1-1; 9 bases line up with TRBD1. V was pared by 3 bases and J by 11 bases, with 16 bases of the junction left unmatched. CDR3 length: 16 amino acids. The germline V gene encodes CDR1 SEHNR and CDR2 FQNEAQ (reference sequence). Written as DNA, the CDR3 is TGTGCCAGCAGCTTCAGTCTCGGGACAGGGAAAAACGCGGCTTTCTTT. As protein: CASSFSLGTGKNAAFF.

This clone was observed a handful of times. The rearrangement joins TRBV30 to TRBJ2-1; 14 bases fit TRBD2. With V trimmed by 2 bases and J by 11 bases, 8 bases remained unmatched. CDR1 GTSNPN and CDR2 SVGIG come from the germline V gene (reference sequence). The CDR3 contains 15 residues. The CDR3 region has the DNA TGTGCCTGGAGTCTCACGGGACTAGCGGGAGCGAAGCAGTTCTTC. This encodes CAWSLTGLAGAKQFF.

The chain recombines TRBV11-2 with TRBJ1-1; D uncertain. Trimming removed 3 bases from V and 6 bases from J, with 5 bases in between. Germline V gene sequence: CDR1 SGHAT, CDR2 FQNNGV. CDR3 length: 11 amino acids. The DNA of the CDR3 is TGTGCCAGCAGCTTCTCCCCTGAAGCTTTCTTT. Its translation: CASSFSPEAFF.

In its sample, this clone was seen a few times. This rearrangement joins TRBV28 to TRBJ2-7, with TRBD1 matching 7 bases. Trimming removed 7 bases from V and 3 bases from J; junction bases left unmatched: 9. The CDR3 length is 14 residues. Germline V gene data show CDR1 as MDHEN and CDR2 as SYDVKM. In nucleotides, the CDR3 is TGTGCCAGCACCCCGACCGGGACAGTCTACGAGCAGTACTTC. This codes for CASTPTGTVYEQYF.

V is TRBV29-1 and J is TRBJ2-7; 8 bases align to TRBD1. Germline V gene sequence: CDR1 SQVTM, CDR2 ANQGSEA. Trimming at V came to 6 bases and at J to 5 bases, leaving 6 bases not matched to a gene. This CDR3 spans 12 amino acids. In DNA, the CDR3 is TGCAGCGTCGGGACAGGTATCCACGAGCAGTACTTC. It translates to CSVGTGIHEQYF.

This chain joins TRBV30 and TRBJ2-7; 9 nucleotides match TRBD1. The CDR3 has 14 residues. In germline, CDR1 is GTSNPN, CDR2 SVGIG (reference sequence). V lost 0 bases to trimming and J lost 7 bases; unmatched junction nucleotides: 7. Here the CDR3 reads CAWSVGTGLHEQYF. The DNA for the CDR3 is TGTGCCTGGAGTGTAGGGACAGGGTTACATGAGCAGTACTTC.